This entry lists 29 T cell receptor beta chains sequenced from one sample in a study of blood T cell repertoires in COVID-19. Assay: immunoSEQ multiplex PCR; the TCRdb copy retains only in-frame clones and omits some. Of roughly 34,000 clones in the sample, around 85% were seen once. Source material: peripheral blood. The receptors derive from a man older than 75 with active COVID-19.

J is TRBJ2-3 and V is TRBV5-1, with TRBD2 matching over 7 bases. The CDR3 runs to 14 residues. CDR1 is SGHRS, CDR2 YFSETQ, per germline. V shed 7 bases and J 3 bases; nucleotides not matched to a gene: 8. The CDR3 nucleotides read TGCGCCAGCGGCCCCCTAGCGGCTACAGATACGCAGTATTTT. Translated, it gives CASGPLAATDTQYF.

The chain combines TRBV18 with TRBJ2-5, with 7 bases aligning to TRBD2. The CDR3 sequence is 14 residues long. V was pared by 2 bases and J by 2 bases, with 2 bases of the junction left unmatched. CDR1 is KGHSH and CDR2 is LQKENI in the germline V gene. The CDR3 DNA sequence: TGTGCCAGCTCACCAAGGGGAGGGCAAGAGACCCAGTACTTC. It specifies CASSPRGGQETQYF.

V is TRBV5-1 and J is TRBJ2-7; D is unclear. The V end was cut by 1 base, the J end by 3 bases, with 2 bases between. The length of the CDR3 is 11 residues. The V gene's germline CDR1 is SGHRS and CDR2 YFSETQ. The CDR3 DNA reads TGCGCCAGCAGCTTGCACTACGAGCAGTACTTC. Residues: CASSLHYEQYF. The full variable domain, with the rest looked up from reference TRBV5-1 and TRBJ2-7, is KAGVTQTPRYLIKTRGQQVTLSCSPISGHRSVSWYQQTPGQGLQFLFEYFSETQRNKGNFPGRFSGRQFSNSRSEMNVSTLELGDSALYLCASSLHYEQYFGPGTRLTVT.

The CDR3 DNA is TGCAGTGCTAGTACCACAGGGGGAAACACCATATATTTT. This encodes CSASTTGGNTIYF. The chain has TRBV20-1 and TRBJ1-3, with D maybe TRBD1 (6 bases). CDR3 length equals 13 residues. In germline, CDR1 is DFQATT, CDR2 SNEGSKA (reference sequence). Deletions cut 3 bases from V and 4 bases from J, with 10 bases between.

The CDR3 loop is CASSLFRIEKLFF. DNA for the CDR3: TGTGCCAGCAGTTTATTCAGGATCGAAAAACTGTTTTTT. The chain employs TRBV12-3 or TRBV12-4 and TRBJ1-4, with D uncertain. V was shortened by 2 bases and J by 8 bases, with 9 bases between the two germline ends. The CDR3 is 13 residues long.

The rearrangement uses TRBV18 and TRBJ1-3, with 8 positions matching TRBD1. The CDR3 consists of 19 residues. V lost 2 bases, J lost 0 bases, and 12 bases stayed unmatched. Germline CDR1 is KGHSH and CDR2 is LQKENI. The CDR3 region is CASSPNKLSGGVSGNTIYF. CDR3 DNA sequence: TGTGCCAGCTCACCAAATAAACTGTCAGGGGGCGTCTCTGGAAACACCATATATTTT.

The chain is built from TRBV7-9 and TRBJ2-1; 12 nucleotides match TRBD2. Germline values: CDR1 SEHNR, CDR2 FQNEAQ (reference sequence). The J segment lost 7 bases and the V segment lost 5 bases, leaving 15 bases of the junction unmatched. The CDR3 contains 18 residues. The CDR3 is CASSPAPLAGGPRNEQFF. The CDR3 DNA reads as TGTGCCAGCAGCCCGGCCCCGCTAGCGGGGGGGCCCCGGAATGAGCAGTTCTTC.

The chain links TRBV12-5 to TRBJ2-3, with no clear D. The CDR3 runs to 13 residues. V dropped 6 bases and J dropped 2 bases, with 9 bases sitting between them. Germline CDR1 and CDR2: LGHNT and FRNRAP. CDR3 residues: CASGMTPTDTQYF. The CDR3 coding sequence is TGTGCTAGTGGGATGACACCCACAGATACGCAGTATTTT.

The V call is TRBV29-1, the J call TRBJ1-4; 7 positions match TRBD1. CDR1 and CDR2 from the germline V gene are SQVTM and ANQGSEA. The V segment lost 6 bases and the J segment 5 bases; nucleotides outside the gene matches: 9. The CDR3 is 14 residues long. CDR3 sequence reads: CSVTKQGRNEKLFF. For the CDR3, the DNA is TGCAGCGTCACTAAACAGGGGCGGAATGAAAAACTGTTTTTT.

The genes are TRBV6-2 or TRBV6-3 and TRBJ1-2, with 8 bases identical to TRBD1. The CDR3 has 13 residues. Trimming removed 6 bases from V and 5 bases from J; junction bases left unmatched: 5. Germline lookup yields CDR1 MNHEY and CDR2 SVGEGT. The CDR3 region is CASSTRTGYGYTF. CDR3 nucleotide sequence: TGTGCCAGCAGCACGAGGACAGGGTATGGCTACACCTTC.

V gene TRBV18 combines with J gene TRBJ2-7, with 7 bases identical to TRBD2. This CDR3 is built from 13 residues. In germline, CDR1 is KGHSH, CDR2 LQKENI. V shed 7 bases and J 3 bases; nucleotides not matched to a gene: 6. For the CDR3, the DNA is TGTGCCAGCTGCCGGGGGGACCTCTACGAGCAGTACTTC. It is translated as CASCRGDLYEQYF. Based on the CDR3 plus reference TRBV18 and TRBJ2-7, the full variable domain is NAGVMQNPRHLVRRRGQEARLRCSPMKGHSHVYWYRQLPEEGLKFMVYLQKENIIDESGMPKERFSAEFPKEGPSILRIQQVVRGDSAAYFCASCRGDLYEQYFGPGTRLTVT.

This chain links TRBV5-1 with TRBJ1-2; 8 positions agree with TRBD1. The CDR3 extends over 13 amino acids. Trimming cost V 0 bases and J 8 bases; bases outside gene matches: 3. Germline CDR1 reads SGHRS; CDR2 reads YFSETQ. The DNA for the CDR3 is TGCGCCAGCAGCTTGGAACAGGGGGGAGGCTACACCTTC. It specifies CASSLEQGGGYTF.

The rearrangement links TRBV5-4 to TRBJ1-1; D might be TRBD1 (6 bases). Trimming removed 0 bases at V and 1 base at J, with 10 bases between. The length of the CDR3 is 15 residues. CDR1 SGHNT and CDR2 YYREEE come from the germline V gene (reference sequence). The CDR3 coding sequence is TGTGCCAGCAGCTTGGAGGCCAGGGGGAACACTGAAGCTTTCTTT. Its protein product is CASSLEARGNTEAFF.

The chain employs TRBV9 and TRBJ1-2; TRBD1 is a possible D gene (6 bases). Looked up from germline, CDR1 is SGDLS and CDR2 is YYNGEE. Trimming removed 4 bases from V and 3 bases from J, with 13 bases in between. The CDR3 spans 14 residues. DNA for the CDR3: TGTGCCAGCAGCCCCTACCCAGGGGACTATGGCTACACCTTC. Translating gives CASSPYPGDYGYTF. Looking up the rest from reference TRBV9 and TRBJ1-2 gives the full variable domain: DSGVTQTPKHLITATGQRVTLRCSPRSGDLSVYWYQQSLDQGLQFLIQYYNGEERAKGNILERFSAQQFPDLHSELNLSSLELGDSALYFCASSPYPGDYGYTFGSGTRLTVV.

The chain links TRBV4-1 to TRBJ2-3, with 9 bases lining up with TRBD2. Germline V gene sequence: CDR1 MGHRA, CDR2 YSYEKL. The J segment lost 3 bases and the V segment lost 0 bases, leaving 10 bases of the junction unmatched. The CDR3 runs 18 residues. CDR3 residues: CASSQDPISAGGTDTQYF. The CDR3 DNA follows: TGCGCCAGCAGCCAAGATCCGATCTCAGCGGGGGGAACAGATACGCAGTATTTT.

The V call is TRBV30, the J call TRBJ2-2, with a possible D match to TRBD1 (6 bases). The CDR3 is 12 residues long. Looked up from germline, CDR1 is GTSNPN and CDR2 is SVGIG (reference sequence). Trimming removed 8 bases from V and 13 bases from J, with 20 bases in between. CDR3 DNA: TGTGCCGTGGGGGCCCAACCCAGGGGGCTGTTTTTT. This encodes CAVGAQPRGLFF.

This chain joins TRBV9 and TRBJ2-2; 9 bases are a match to TRBD2. Germline CDR1 and CDR2: SGDLS and YYNGEE. V shed 1 base, J shed 5 bases, and the junction held 6 bases outside the gene matches. The CDR3 totals 16 residues. CDR3 nucleotides: TGTGCCAGCAGCGTACACGCGGGGGGGCGAACCGGGGAGCTGTTTTTT. Its translation is CASSVHAGGRTGELFF.

The chain carries TRBV28 and TRBJ1-2, with D unclear. CDR3 length equals 14 residues. Germline loops: CDR1 MDHEN, CDR2 SYDVKM. Trimming left V 1 base short and J 7 bases short, with 13 bases between. In DNA form, the CDR3 reads TGTGCCAGCAGTTTATTTCGAGTTAACGGTGGCTACACCTTC. Translated: CASSLFRVNGGYTF.

The chain combines TRBV7-9 with TRBJ1-1; TRBD1 matches at 7 bases. Germline CDR1 is SEHNR and CDR2 is FQNEAQ (reference sequence). The CDR3 totals 12 residues. V dropped 3 bases and J dropped 9; count of bases not matched to a gene: 4. In DNA form, the CDR3 reads TGTGCCAGCAGCTTCGACAGGGTGAAAGCTTTCTTT. Translation: CASSFDRVKAFF.

The chain joins TRBV23-1 to TRBJ1-5, with unresolved D. TRBV23-1 is an ORF; its function is uncertain. V lost 3 bases, J lost 1 base, and 13 bases lay in between. This CDR3 spans 16 amino acids. The chain's CDR3 is CASSHPVGGSNQPQHF. CDR3 nucleotides: TGCGCCAGCAGTCACCCTGTCGGAGGGAGCAATCAGCCCCAGCATTTT.

The chain recombines TRBV28 with TRBJ1-2, with D possibly TRBD1 on 5 matching bases. Trimming shortened V by 1 base and J by 1 base, and 7 bases separated the two germline ends. The length of the CDR3 is 14 residues. Germline CDR1 and CDR2: MDHEN and SYDVKM. The CDR3 bases are TGTGCCAGCAGTTTATCCAGGGTTAACTATGGCTACACCTTC. Translation: CASSLSRVNYGYTF.

This chain connects TRBV19 to TRBJ1-6; 10 bases fit TRBD1. CDR1 is LNHDA and CDR2 is SQIVND in the germline V gene (reference sequence). The CDR3 contains 15 residues. J lost 8 bases, V lost 4 bases, and 5 bases had no gene match. CDR3 nucleotides: TGTGCCAGTAGTAACGCCGGGACAGGGGATTCACCCCTCCACTTT. Translated, it gives CASSNAGTGDSPLHF.

The chain recombines TRBV2 with TRBJ2-3, with D possibly being TRBD1 (5 bases). This CDR3 comprises 15 residues. V was trimmed by 7 bases and J by 0 bases, leaving 14 bases between them. Per the germline V gene, CDR1 is SNHLY and CDR2 is FYNNEI. The CDR3 nucleotides read TGTGCCAGCAAGGGGCAGATGGGTAGCACAGATACGCAGTATTTT. Amino acids: CASKGQMGSTDTQYF.

The chain recombines TRBV12-3 or TRBV12-4 with TRBJ1-5; tentatively, D is TRBD1 (6 bases). The CDR3 covers 13 residues. V gave up 1 base and J gave up 15 bases, with 16 bases separating them. The CDR3 coding sequence is TGTGCCAGCAGTTTAGGTGCAGGGGCCACCCCGCATTTT. Amino acids: CASSLGAGATPHF.

The chain carries TRBV7-9 and TRBJ2-1, with 7 bases lining up with TRBD1. J lost 7 bases, V lost 5 bases, and 5 bases had no gene match. The CDR3 spans 13 residues. CDR1 SEHNR and CDR2 FQNEAQ come from the germline V gene (reference sequence). CDR3 DNA sequence: TGTGCCAGCAGCCGGGACAGCTGGAATGAGCAGTTCTTC. It yields the protein CASSRDSWNEQFF.

The chain's CDR3 is CASSGITALRGYF. The CDR3 coding sequence is TGTGCCAGCAGCGGCATTACAGCGCTCCGGGGGTACTTC. The chain recombines TRBV6-2 or TRBV6-3 with TRBJ2-7; D possibly corresponds to TRBD2 (5 bases). The CDR3 extends over 13 amino acids. Per germline, CDR1 MNHEY and CDR2 SVGEGT. V gave up 6 bases and J gave up 12 bases, with 21 bases separating them.

V and J are TRBV6-2 or TRBV6-3 and TRBJ2-3; 14 bases agree with TRBD2. The CDR3 is 17 amino acids. V lost 4 bases, J lost 2 bases, and 5 bases stayed unmatched. The germline V gene encodes CDR1 MNHEY and CDR2 SVGEGT. CDR3 bases: TGTGCCAGCAGTTCGAGGACTAGCGGGGGGTACACAGATACGCAGTATTTT. Translation: CASSSRTSGGYTDTQYF.

The rearrangement uses TRBV18 and TRBJ1-2; 7 bases map to TRBD1. The junction had 3 bases not matched to a gene; V was cut back by 2 bases and J by 3 bases. This CDR3 region has 14 residues. CDR1 is KGHSH and CDR2 is LQKENI in the germline V gene. The CDR3 is CASSPEGAYYGYTF. The CDR3 DNA is TGTGCCAGCTCACCAGAGGGGGCCTACTATGGCTACACCTTC.

Comments on this clone: Mismatch with germline at one junction end may stem from a read error. The V gene is TRBV3-1 (or the pseudogene TRBV3-2), the J gene TRBJ1-4; no reliable D call. The CDR3 is 9 amino acids. Germline-derived CDR1 and CDR2 are LGHDT and YNNKEL (reference sequence). CDR3 in DNA: TGTGCCAGCAGCCAAGAGGAGCTATTT. Its translation: CASSQEELF.